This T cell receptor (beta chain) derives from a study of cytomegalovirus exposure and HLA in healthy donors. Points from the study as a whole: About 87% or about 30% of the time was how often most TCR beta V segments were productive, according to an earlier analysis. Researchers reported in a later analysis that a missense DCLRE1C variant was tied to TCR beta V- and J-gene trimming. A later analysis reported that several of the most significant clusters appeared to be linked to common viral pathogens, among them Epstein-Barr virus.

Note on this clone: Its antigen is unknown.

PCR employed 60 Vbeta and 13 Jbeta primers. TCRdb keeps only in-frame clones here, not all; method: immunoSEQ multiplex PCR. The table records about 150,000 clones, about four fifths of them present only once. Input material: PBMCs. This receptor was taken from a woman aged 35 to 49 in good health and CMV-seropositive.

The CDR3 loop is CAWSSGRAGGETQYF. The CDR3 DNA sequence: TGTGCCTGGTCTAGCGGGAGGGCCGGGGGAGAGACCCAGTACTTC. V usage is TRBV30 and J usage is TRBJ2-5; TRBD2 matches 12 bases. The trim removed 5 bases at V and 4 bases at J, leaving 8 bases unmatched. This CDR3 comprises 15 residues. Germline V CDR1 and CDR2: GTSNPN, SVGIG (reference sequence).